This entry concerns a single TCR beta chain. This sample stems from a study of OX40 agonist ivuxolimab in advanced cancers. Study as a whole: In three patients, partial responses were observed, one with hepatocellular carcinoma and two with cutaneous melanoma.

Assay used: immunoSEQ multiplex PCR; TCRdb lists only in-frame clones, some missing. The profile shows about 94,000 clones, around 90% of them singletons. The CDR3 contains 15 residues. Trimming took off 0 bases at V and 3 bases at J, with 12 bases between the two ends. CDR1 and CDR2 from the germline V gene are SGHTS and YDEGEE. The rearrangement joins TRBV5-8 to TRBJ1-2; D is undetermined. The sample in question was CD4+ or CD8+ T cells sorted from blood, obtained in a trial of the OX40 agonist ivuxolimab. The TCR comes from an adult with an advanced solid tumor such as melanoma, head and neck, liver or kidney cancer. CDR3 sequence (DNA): TGTGCCAGCAGCTTGGCCACACGCCAGGACTATGGCTACACCTTC. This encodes CASSLATRQDYGYTF.